Presented here are 3 T cell receptor beta chains from one specimen sequenced in a study of shared clonotypes between healthy human individuals. Profiling relied on immunoSEQ multiplex PCR, and the TCRdb table lists in-frame clones only, not all of them. Seen here are about 2.2 million clones, 93% observed once, and the top ten hold under 2%. Naive CD8 populations comprised CD45RO-negative cells positively selected for CCR7, excluding terminally differentiated effector memory CD45RA+ cells. Sequenced: naive CD8+ T cells from PBMCs. Source of these receptors: a man between 18 and 29 years old in good health. Some clones in this sample may be carry-over from other donors' samples.

CDR3 nucleotide sequence: TGTGCCAGCAGCGTAGATCGAACCGGTTACGAGCAGTACTTC. Amino acids: CASSVDRTGYEQYF. The rearrangement uses TRBV9 and TRBJ2-7; no clear D gene. Germline loops: CDR1 SGDLS, CDR2 YYNGEE. CDR3 size: 14 residues. V lost 0 bases and J 4 bases, leaving 11 bases between the germline ends.

The chain has TRBV7-2 and TRBJ1-1; D might be TRBD1 (6 bases). The CDR3 runs 19 residues. Trimming removed 1 base from V and 0 bases from J, with 21 bases in between. Germline CDR1 and CDR2: SGHTA and FQGNSA. The CDR3 DNA sequence: TGTGCCAGCAGCTTAGTGGGGGCTGGGGGCGGAAACATGAACACTGAAGCTTTCTTT. Translating it yields CASSLVGAGGGNMNTEAFF.

The chain employs TRBV12-5 and TRBJ1-5; 12 positions match TRBD1. V was clipped by 5 bases and J by 5 bases; unmatched bases: 4. In germline, CDR1 is LGHNT, CDR2 FRNRAP. This CDR3 has 15 amino acids. The CDR3 DNA is TGTGCTAGTGGTGGGGACAGGGGGCGCGATCAGCCCCAGCATTTT. Encoded protein: CASGGDRGRDQPQHF.